The 17 T cell receptor beta chains presented below share a single source sample, sequenced in a study of cytomegalovirus exposure and HLA in healthy donors. With 60 Vbeta and 13 Jbeta primers, the PCR was carried out. Generated by immunoSEQ multiplex PCR, the TCRdb table keeps only in-frame clones and is missing some. The table lists 120,000 to 150,000 clones, around 75% of them singletons. The sample comprised PBMCs. Source of these receptors: a woman aged 25 to 39 in good health and CMV-seronegative.

V and J are TRBV11-3 and TRBJ2-1, with 10 bases lining up with TRBD1. Per germline, CDR1 SGHNT and CDR2 YENEEA. This CDR3 spans 15 amino acids. V shed 0 bases and J 7 bases; nucleotides not matched to a gene: 3. CDR3 protein: CASSLDWTGGNEQFF. The DNA for the CDR3 is TGTGCCAGCAGCTTAGACTGGACAGGGGGGAATGAGCAGTTCTTC.

This clone was counted only a few times. This chain links TRBV5-1 with TRBJ1-4, with D hard to call. The CDR3 is made up of 12 amino acids. CDR1 and CDR2 from the germline V gene are SGHRS and YFSETQ. Between the trimmed V and J ends, which lost 1 base and 6 bases, there was a span of 4 bases. The CDR3 loop is CASSLPDEKLFF. DNA for the CDR3: TGCGCCAGCAGCTTGCCAGATGAAAAACTGTTTTTT.

This clone has a handful of counts. The J gene is TRBJ1-4, the V gene TRBV6-1; 10 bases are a match to TRBD1. The CDR3 length is 14 residues. With V trimmed by 6 bases and J by 13 bases, 11 bases remained unmatched. From germline, CDR1 is MNHNS and CDR2 SASEGT. CDR3 sequence (DNA): TGTGCCAGCAGGGTGACAGGGGGCGGACAAAGACTGTTTTTT. Translation gives CASRVTGGGQRLFF.

This chain links TRBV7-8 with TRBJ1-6, with TRBD1 identical over 10 bases. The V gene's germline CDR1 is SGHVS and CDR2 FQNEAQ. This CDR3 region has 14 residues. J lost 9 bases, V lost 3 bases, and 2 bases had no gene match. CDR3 coding DNA: TGTGCCAGCAGCTTGACAGGGGGCGGTTCACCCCTCCACTTT. This codes for CASSLTGGGSPLHF.

The V and J genes are TRBV10-3 and TRBJ2-7, with D perhaps TRBD2 (5 bases). The CDR3 is made up of 11 amino acids. Germline V gene data show CDR1 as ENHRY and CDR2 as SYGVKD. With 3 bases removed from V and 12 bases from J, the gap between germline ends came to 12 bases. Here the CDR3 reads CAISDVGETYF. The CDR3 DNA is TGTGCCATCAGTGATGTCGGGGAAACGTACTTC.

The rearrangement joins TRBV28 to TRBJ2-5; D not certain. With the DNA end fitting TRBJ2-7 better, the J assignment may be wrong. CDR1 and CDR2 (germline): MDHEN, SYDVKM. The CDR3 spans 14 residues. The CDR3 loop is CASSFARPLHEQYF. The CDR3 bases are TGTGCCAGCAGTTTTGCCCGCCCCCTCCACGAGCAGTACTTC.

The rearrangement joins TRBV6-1 to TRBJ2-7; 8 bases fit TRBD1. The CDR3 covers 14 residues. Losses at the gene ends were 6 bases for V and 0 bases for J; bases not matched to a gene: 4. The V gene's germline CDR1 is MNHNS and CDR2 SASEGT. The CDR3 loop reads CASRGQEYSYEQYF. The CDR3 DNA reads as TGTGCCAGCAGGGGACAGGAGTACTCCTACGAGCAGTACTTC.

This clone has a count of ten or more. The chain employs TRBV11-2 and TRBJ1-1, with unresolved D. CDR1 and CDR2 from the germline V gene are SGHAT and FQNNGV. The CDR3 is 12 amino acids. V dropped 4 bases and J dropped 6 bases, with 9 bases sitting between them. CDR3: CASSSSRAEAFF. For the CDR3, the DNA is TGTGCCAGCAGCTCTAGTCGGGCTGAAGCTTTCTTT.

The chain links TRBV30 to TRBJ2-6; no reliable D call. Germline V gives CDR1 GTSNPN, CDR2 SVGIG (reference sequence). Trimming cost V 5 bases and J 4 bases, with 6 bases left between them. The CDR3 is 12 residues long. The CDR3 DNA reads TGTGCCTGGGCTGAGGGGGCCAACGTCCTGACTTTC. Protein: CAWAEGANVLTF. The variable domain in full, completed from reference TRBV30 and TRBJ2-6, reads SQTIHQWPATLVQPVGSPLSLECTVEGTSNPNLYWYRQAAGRGLQLLFYSVGIGQISSEVPQNLSASRPQDRQFILSSKKLLLSDSGFYLCAWAEGANVLTFGAGSRLTVL.

This chain connects TRBV5-1 to TRBJ1-1, with 10 bases identical to TRBD1. The CDR3 length is 17 residues. V shed 1 base and J 2 bases; nucleotides not matched to a gene: 8. Germline CDR1 and CDR2: SGHRS and YFSETQ. Here the CDR3 reads CASSLFGTGDFNTEAFF. CDR3 in DNA: TGCGCCAGCAGCTTGTTCGGGACAGGGGATTTTAACACTGAAGCTTTCTTT.

The chain combines TRBV7-8 with TRBJ1-4; D is unclear. This CDR3 region has 15 residues. In germline, CDR1 is SGHVS, CDR2 FQNEAQ. V was cut by 5 bases and J by 5 bases, with 15 bases left in between. The CDR3 bases are TGTGCCAGCAGCCAAGCCGGGAGATACAATGAAAAACTGTTTTTT. This encodes CASSQAGRYNEKLFF.

The chain couples TRBV11-3 to TRBJ2-1, with 10 bases identical to TRBD1. The germline V gene has CDR1 SGHNT and CDR2 YENEEA. V shed 5 bases and J 2 bases; nucleotides not matched to a gene: 3. This CDR3 comprises 15 residues. CDR3 nucleotides: TGTGCCAGCAGCCCAGGGACAGGGGCCTACAATGAGCAGTTCTTC. Encoded protein: CASSPGTGAYNEQFF.

The chain carries TRBV6-1 and TRBJ2-3, with D perhaps matching TRBD2 (6 bases). V gave up 5 bases and J gave up 4 bases, with 16 bases separating them. The CDR3 covers 15 residues. Germline loops: CDR1 MNHNS, CDR2 SASEGT. CDR3 in amino acids: CASSLAVRGADTQYF. The CDR3 coding sequence is TGTGCCAGCAGTTTAGCGGTAAGAGGGGCAGATACGCAGTATTTT.

V usage is TRBV18 and J usage is TRBJ1-5, with unresolved D. Germline V gene data show CDR1 as KGHSH and CDR2 as LQKENI. There are 12 residues in the CDR3. Trimming removed 3 bases from V and 3 bases from J, with 3 bases in between. The CDR3 region has the DNA TGTGCCAGCTCACCCTCCAATCAGCCCCAGCATTTT. As protein: CASSPSNQPQHF.

This sequence joins TRBV5-1 and TRBJ2-1; TRBD1 is a possible D gene (5 bases). Trimming stripped 3 bases from V and 7 bases from J, with 8 bases between. This CDR3 has 12 amino acids. Germline assignment: CDR1 SGHRS and CDR2 YFSETQ. The CDR3: CASSSRQNEQFF. As DNA, the CDR3 is TGCGCCAGCAGCTCCCGACAGAATGAGCAGTTCTTC.

The rearrangement links TRBV28 to TRBJ2-4, with 8 bases lining up with TRBD1. The CDR3 runs 15 residues. The germline gives CDR1 MDHEN, CDR2 SYDVKM. Trimming cost V 4 bases and J 3 bases; bases outside gene matches: 5. CDR3 coding DNA: TGTGCCAGCAGTTCACTACAGGGGGTCAAAAACATTCAGTACTTC. Its protein product is CASSSLQGVKNIQYF.

The CDR3 sequence: CASSAGTSRWDEQFF. Here the CDR3 DNA reads TGTGCCAGCAGCGCCGGGACTAGTCGATGGGATGAGCAGTTCTTC. The chain has TRBV7-8 and TRBJ2-1, with 8 bases fitting TRBD2. V lost 5 bases to trimming and J lost 8 bases; unmatched junction nucleotides: 11. This CDR3 comprises 15 residues. Per germline, CDR1 SGHVS and CDR2 FQNEAQ.